This T cell receptor beta chain emerged from a study of T cell repertoires in cytomegalovirus infection. Study summary: Signatures in public TCR beta sequences pointed to both CMV infection and matching HLA type. Study results and limitations: Carriage of CMV together with the relevant HLA was identifiable through cumulative public TCR beta family frequency.

Germline V CDR1 and CDR2: PRHDT, FYEKMQ (reference sequence). The CDR3 length is 12 residues. TCRdb processed the reads anew with MiXCR; each CDR3 protein has one entry. The sample yields a few hundred thousand distinct CDR3 sequences, over 15% seen once. A remark on this clonotype: The antigen is undetermined. One end of the junction fails to match germline, which may point to a read error.

The rearrangement links TRBV13 to TRBJ2-1, with 11 bases matching TRBD1. The sample was CD8+ T cells from PBMCs. The sequence came from a human donor in good health (CMV status not recorded). Some clones in this sample may be carry-over from other donors' samples. CDR3 amino acids: CASSFWRDRGSF. The DNA of the CDR3 is TGTGCCAGCAGCTTTTGGCGGGACAGGGGGTCCTTC.